The 10 T cell receptor beta chains reported below all come from one sample, sequenced in a study of cytomegalovirus exposure and HLA in healthy donors. Primers: 60 Vbeta forward and 13 Jbeta reverse. Sequencing used immunoSEQ multiplex PCR; TCRdb keeps in-frame clones, though not all of them. The table records about 170,000 clones, roughly 80% of them present only once. Sequencing was done on a sample of PBMCs. The source of these receptors is a male donor in good health and CMV-seronegative.

CDR3 protein: CATLQQGATGELFF. Here the CDR3 DNA reads TGTGCCACCCTCCAACAGGGGGCTACCGGGGAGCTGTTTTTT. The chain combines TRBV6-5 with TRBJ2-2; 9 nucleotides align to TRBD1. Per germline, CDR1 MNHEY and CDR2 SVGAGI. The CDR3 is 14 residues long. Germline trimming cut 10 bases from V and 5 bases from J; bases unmatched to any gene: 8.

This CDR3 reads CASSPQAGKDSPLHF. In DNA form, the CDR3 reads TGCGCCAGCAGCCCGCAGGCAGGGAAGGATTCACCCCTCCACTTT. V and J are TRBV5-1 and TRBJ1-6, with a tentative D call TRBD1 (5 bases). The CDR3 has 15 amino acids. The V gene's germline CDR1 is SGHRS and CDR2 YFSETQ. Between the trimmed V and J ends, which lost 4 bases and 8 bases, there was a span of 16 bases.

The chain combines TRBV5-1 with TRBJ2-2; the D gene is possibly TRBD1 (6 bases). The CDR3 contains 15 residues. The V gene's germline CDR1 is SGHRS and CDR2 YFSETQ. V was cut by 9 bases and J by 3 bases, with 18 bases left in between. The CDR3 loop reads CATAPWGPYTGELFF. The DNA of the CDR3 is TGCGCCACCGCCCCTTGGGGGCCGTACACCGGGGAGCTGTTTTTT. The whole variable domain, remainder taken from reference TRBV5-1 and TRBJ2-2, is KAGVTQTPRYLIKTRGQQVTLSCSPISGHRSVSWYQQTPGQGLQFLFEYFSETQRNKGNFPGRFSGRQFSNSRSEMNVSTLELGDSALYLCATAPWGPYTGELFFGEGSRLTVL.

The V and J genes are TRBV7-6 and TRBJ2-1, with 10 bases that match TRBD2. Germline-derived CDR1 and CDR2 are SGHVS and FNYEAQ. The V gene end was trimmed by 1 base and the J gene end by 2 bases; junction bases not matched to a gene: 8. The CDR3 contains 18 residues. In DNA, the CDR3 is TGTGCCAGCAGCTTAGTGGTTGGTAGCGGGGGGACCTACAATGAGCAGTTCTTC. It encodes CASSLVVGSGGTYNEQFF.

This clone is a singleton in its sample. The gene calls are TRBV4-3 and TRBJ1-3, with 11 positions matching TRBD1. The CDR3 totals 15 residues. Germline assignment: CDR1 LGHNA and CDR2 YSLEER. After removal of 5 bases from V and 1 base from J, the junction contained 1 base not matched to a gene. The CDR3 DNA reads TGCGCCAGCAGCGGGGACAGGGGGTCTGGAAACACCATATATTTT. Residues: CASSGDRGSGNTIYF.

The gene calls are TRBV7-9 and TRBJ2-5; 8 nucleotides line up with TRBD2. This CDR3 has 14 amino acids. V gave up 7 bases and J gave up 0 bases; unmatched junction bases: 4. In germline, CDR1 is SEHNR, CDR2 FQNEAQ (reference sequence). CDR3 DNA: TGTGCCAGCACGCGGGGGGTGTACCAAGAGACCCAGTACTTC. This codes for CASTRGVYQETQYF.

This clone was seen a handful of times. The chain recombines TRBV4-1 with TRBJ1-1, with 9 bases aligning to TRBD1. The CDR3 is made up of 14 amino acids. The V gene end was trimmed by 3 bases and the J gene end by 9 bases; junction bases not matched to a gene: 8. CDR1 is MGHRA, CDR2 YSYEKL, per germline. In DNA, the CDR3 is TGCGCCAGCAGCCAGGGACAGGGTGTAGAAAAAGCTTTCTTT. This encodes CASSQGQGVEKAFF.

V and J are TRBV5-4 and TRBJ1-2, with 7 bases lining up with TRBD1. There are 16 residues in the CDR3. V shed 4 bases, J shed 1 base, and the junction held 10 bases outside the gene matches. Germline assignment: CDR1 SGHNT and CDR2 YYREEE (reference sequence). CDR3: CASSQPQGGYNYGYTF. The CDR3 DNA reads as TGTGCCAGCAGCCAGCCCCAGGGGGGATATAACTATGGCTACACCTTC.

The chain is built from TRBV7-9 and TRBJ2-3; D uncertain. Looked up from germline, CDR1 is SEHNR and CDR2 is FQNEAQ (reference sequence). This CDR3 is 14 amino acids long. V was pared by 0 bases and J by 6 bases, with 10 bases between. The CDR3 DNA is TGTGCCAGCAGCTTAGCGGTGGAGAAGGATACGCAGTATTTT. This sequence encodes CASSLAVEKDTQYF. Full variable domain (missing parts from reference TRBV7-9 and TRBJ2-3): DTGVSQNPRHKITKRGQNVTFRCDPISEHNRLYWYRQTLGQGPEFLTYFQNEAQLEKSRLLSDRFSAERPKGSFSTLEIQRTEQGDSAMYLCASSLAVEKDTQYFGPGTRLTVL.

This sequence joins TRBV18 and TRBJ1-1; unclear D gene. Germline V lookup: CDR1 KGHSH, CDR2 LQKENI. V dropped 0 bases and J dropped 0 bases, with 8 bases sitting between them. CDR3 length: 15 amino acids. CDR3 DNA sequence: TGTGCCAGCTCACCACCGGTGGCCATGAACACTGAAGCTTTCTTT. This gives the protein CASSPPVAMNTEAFF.